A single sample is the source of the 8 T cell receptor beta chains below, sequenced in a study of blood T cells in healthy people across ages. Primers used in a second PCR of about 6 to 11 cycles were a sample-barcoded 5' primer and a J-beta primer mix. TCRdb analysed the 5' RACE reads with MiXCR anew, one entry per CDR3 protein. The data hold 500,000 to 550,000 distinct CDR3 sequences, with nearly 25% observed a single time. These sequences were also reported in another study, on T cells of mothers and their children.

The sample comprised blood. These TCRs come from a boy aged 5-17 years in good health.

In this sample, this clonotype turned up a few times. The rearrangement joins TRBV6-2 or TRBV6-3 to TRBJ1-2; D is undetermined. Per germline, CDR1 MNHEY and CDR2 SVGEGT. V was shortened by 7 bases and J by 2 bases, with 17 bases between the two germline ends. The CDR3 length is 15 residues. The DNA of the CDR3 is TGTGCCAGCACCAGATCTAGGACGGTAAACTATGGCTACACCTTC. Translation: CASTRSRTVNYGYTF.

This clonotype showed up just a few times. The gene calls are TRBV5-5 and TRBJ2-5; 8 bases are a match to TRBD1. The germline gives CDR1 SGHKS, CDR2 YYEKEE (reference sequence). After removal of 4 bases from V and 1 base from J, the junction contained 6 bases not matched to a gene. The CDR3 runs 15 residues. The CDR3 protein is CASSVQGAPQETQYF. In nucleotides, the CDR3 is TGTGCCAGCAGCGTGCAGGGGGCGCCCCAAGAGACCCAGTACTTC. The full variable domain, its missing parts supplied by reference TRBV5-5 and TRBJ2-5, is DAGVTQSPTHLIKTRGQQVTLRCSPISGHKSVSWYQQVLGQGPQFIFQYYEKEERGRGNFPDRFSARQFPNYSSELNVNALLLGDSALYLCASSVQGAPQETQYFGPGTRLLVL.

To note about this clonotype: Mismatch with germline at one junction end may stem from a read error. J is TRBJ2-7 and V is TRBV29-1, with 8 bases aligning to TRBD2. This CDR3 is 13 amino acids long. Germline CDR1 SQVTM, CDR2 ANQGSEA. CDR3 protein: CASGQRGFNEQYF. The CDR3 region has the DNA TGTGCCTCCGGACAGCGGGGGTTCAACGAGCAGTACTTC.

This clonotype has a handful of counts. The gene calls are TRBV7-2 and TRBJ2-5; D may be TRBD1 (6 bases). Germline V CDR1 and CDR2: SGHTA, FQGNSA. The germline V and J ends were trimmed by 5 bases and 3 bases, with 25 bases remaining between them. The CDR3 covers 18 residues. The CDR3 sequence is CASSIRQGPLILKETQYF. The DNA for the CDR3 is TGTGCCAGCAGCATTAGGCAGGGGCCACTCATACTCAAAGAGACCCAGTACTTC.

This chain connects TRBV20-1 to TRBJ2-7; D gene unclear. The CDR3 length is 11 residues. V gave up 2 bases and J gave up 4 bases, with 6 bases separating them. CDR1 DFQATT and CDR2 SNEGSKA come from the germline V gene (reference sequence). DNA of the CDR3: TGCAGTGCTAGACCGATATACGAGCAGTACTTC. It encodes CSARPIYEQYF.

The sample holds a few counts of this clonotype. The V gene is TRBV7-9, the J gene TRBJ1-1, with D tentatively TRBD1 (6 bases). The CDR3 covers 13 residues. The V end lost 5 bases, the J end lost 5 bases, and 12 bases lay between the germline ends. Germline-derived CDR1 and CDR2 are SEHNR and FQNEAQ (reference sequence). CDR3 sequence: CASSLKGETEAFF. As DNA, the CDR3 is TGTGCCAGCAGCCTTAAGGGGGAAACTGAAGCTTTCTTT.

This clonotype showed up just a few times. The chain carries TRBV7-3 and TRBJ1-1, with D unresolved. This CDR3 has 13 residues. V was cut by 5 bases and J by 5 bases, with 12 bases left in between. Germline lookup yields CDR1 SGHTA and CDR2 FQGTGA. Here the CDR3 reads CASSPLLGTEAFF. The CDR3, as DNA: TGTGCCAGCAGCCCCCTCCTGGGGACTGAAGCTTTCTTT.

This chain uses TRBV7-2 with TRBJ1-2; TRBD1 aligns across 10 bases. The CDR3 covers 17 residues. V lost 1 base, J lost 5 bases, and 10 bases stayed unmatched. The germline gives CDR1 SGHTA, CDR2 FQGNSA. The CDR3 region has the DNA TGTGCCAGCAGCTTAGAGGGACAGGGGAGGCCCCCTTATGGCTACACCTTC. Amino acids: CASSLEGQGRPPYGYTF.